This TCR beta chain was identified in a study of cytomegalovirus exposure and HLA in healthy donors. J was trimmed by 4 bases and V by 5 bases; bases with no gene match: 11. Per germline, CDR1 SGHTA and CDR2 FQGNSA. The CDR3 loop spans 17 amino acids. Findings and caveats of the study: What TCR beta sequences reportedly achieved was accurate prediction of HLA-A and HLA-B alleles in most subjects.

Researchers ran the PCR with 60 Vbeta and 13 Jbeta primers. Clones were sequenced by immunoSEQ multiplex PCR, and TCRdb holds only the in-frame ones, with some missing. The data hold 95,000 to 150,000 clones, with around 77% observed a single time. On this clone: The target antigen is unknown.

Sequenced sample: PBMCs. This sequence was found in a man aged 18 to 29 in good health and CMV-seropositive. The V gene is TRBV7-2, the J gene TRBJ2-2; 9 bases agree with TRBD2. The chain's CDR3 is CASSLPRGGSSTGELFF. The CDR3, as DNA: TGTGCCAGCAGCCTGCCGCGGGGGGGATCGAGCACCGGGGAGCTGTTTTTT.